This record covers a single T cell receptor beta chain. What it binds is unknown. The CDR3 loop spans 14 amino acids. Germline CDR1 MNHNY, CDR2 SVGAGI (reference sequence). V shed 7 bases and J shed 0 bases, with 12 bases lying between them. The source of the thymus tissue was resections taken during corrective heart surgery. The sample donors, healthy Finnish infants, were having corrective surgery for congenital heart defects. The data belong to a study of human thymus T cells. Study results and limitations: Apparent bias marked the V and J gene usage of thymic and blood repertoires. Related research examined unrelated individuals and reported that their thymic repertoires overlapped highly.

Data came from immunoSEQ multiplex PCR; TCRdb stores just in-frame clones and leaves some out. The sample carries tens of thousands of clones, approximately 96% recorded once. V usage is TRBV6-6 and J usage is TRBJ1-2; TRBD1 might be the D (5 bases). This TCR was sampled from a boy under two years old with a congenital heart defect but otherwise immunologically healthy. The sequenced sample was thymus tissue. CDR3 coding DNA: TGTGCCAGCAATCGCCAGGGAGCTAACTATGGCTACACCTTC. Its translation: CASNRQGANYGYTF.